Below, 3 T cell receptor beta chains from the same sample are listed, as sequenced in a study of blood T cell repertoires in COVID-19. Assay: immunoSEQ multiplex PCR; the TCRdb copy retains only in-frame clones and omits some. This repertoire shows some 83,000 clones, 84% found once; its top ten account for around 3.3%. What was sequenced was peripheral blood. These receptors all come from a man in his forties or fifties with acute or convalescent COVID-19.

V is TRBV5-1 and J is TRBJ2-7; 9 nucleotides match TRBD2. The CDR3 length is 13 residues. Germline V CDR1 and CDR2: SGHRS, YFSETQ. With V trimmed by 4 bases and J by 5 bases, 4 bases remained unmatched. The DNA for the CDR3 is TGCGCCAGCAGCGGTAGCGGGAGCCACGAGCAGTACTTC. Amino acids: CASSGSGSHEQYF.

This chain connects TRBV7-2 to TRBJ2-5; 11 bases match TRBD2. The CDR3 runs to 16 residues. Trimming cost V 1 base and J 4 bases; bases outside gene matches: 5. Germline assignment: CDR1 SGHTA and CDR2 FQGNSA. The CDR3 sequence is CASSLDSGGALETQYF. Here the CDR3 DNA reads TGTGCCAGCAGCTTAGATAGCGGGGGGGCCCTAGAGACCCAGTACTTC. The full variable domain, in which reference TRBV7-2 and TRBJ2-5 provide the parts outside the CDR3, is GAGVSQSPSNKVTEKGKDVELRCDPISGHTALYWYRQSLGQGLEFLIYFQGNSAPDKSGLPSDRFSAERTGGSVSTLTIQRTQQEDSAVYLCASSLDSGGALETQYFGPGTRLLVL.

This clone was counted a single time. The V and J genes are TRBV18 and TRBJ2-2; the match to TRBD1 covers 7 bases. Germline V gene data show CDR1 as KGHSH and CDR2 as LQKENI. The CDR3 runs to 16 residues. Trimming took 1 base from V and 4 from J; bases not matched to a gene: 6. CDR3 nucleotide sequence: TGTGCCAGCTCACCACAGGGGGCGCTTGGCACCGGGGAGCTGTTTTTT. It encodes CASSPQGALGTGELFF.